The 6 T cell receptor beta chains below were found in one sample sequenced in a study of post-analysis software for immune sequencing data (dated by TCRdb to about 2015). Overall study outcomes, separate from this receptor: Patients showed significantly higher frequencies than controls for several TRBV segments, among them TRBV5-6, TRBV5-1 and TRBV20-1.

Libraries came from PCR. Sequencing was performed on an Illumina HiSeq 2500. To reduce PCR and sequencing biases, unique molecular identifiers were incorporated into the TCR beta cDNA libraries. TCRdb reprocessed the public reads (quality trimming at Q25 with fastp, clone calling with MiXCR) and kept in-frame beta chains. A single entry per CDR3 protein holds the most common genes and DNA from its merged rows. Here the sample has more than 450,000 distinct CDR3 sequences; roughly two fifths occur a single time. The ten most abundant clones make up around 1.7% of the sample. These receptors lack a known antigen. Sequenced input: blood. The receptor set was obtained from a girl between 10 and 17 years old with multiple sclerosis.

This clonotype was recorded a few times. V is TRBV12-3 or TRBV12-4 and J is TRBJ2-5, with 12 nucleotides matching TRBD1. The CDR3 spans 15 residues. Trimming took 4 bases from V and 3 from J; bases not matched to a gene: 3. The CDR3 coding sequence is TGTGCCAGCAGTTGGGGACAGGGGGCAGAAGAGACCCAGTACTTC. Protein product: CASSWGQGAEETQYF.

This clonotype turned up a few times. The rearrangement uses TRBV12-3 or TRBV12-4 and TRBJ2-7; the match to TRBD2 covers 7 bases. Trimming at V came to 1 base and at J to 2 bases, leaving 8 bases not matched to a gene. There are 16 residues in the CDR3. The CDR3 nucleotides are TGTGCCAGCAGTTTAGTATTACTAGCGAGTACCTACGAGCAGTACTTC. It codes for CASSLVLLASTYEQYF.

Notes on this clonotype: A clone one base away is much larger, so this may be a read error. This chain connects TRBV12-3 or TRBV12-4 to TRBJ2-6; D is perhaps TRBD1 or TRBD2 (5 bases each). The CDR3 contains 15 residues. V lost 7 bases to trimming and J lost 4 bases, with 14 bases between them. The CDR3 nucleotides read TGTGCCAGCATCCAGGGAGCGTGGGGGGCCAACGTCCTGACTTTC. Protein product: CASIQGAWGANVLTF.

This clonotype turned up a few times. V gene TRBV12-3 or TRBV12-4 combines with J gene TRBJ2-7, with 11 positions matching TRBD1. This CDR3 comprises 15 residues. The trim removed 3 bases at V and 7 bases at J, leaving 8 bases unmatched. The CDR3: CASSFLGQGVGEQYF. The CDR3 DNA reads as TGTGCCAGCAGTTTCCTGGGACAGGGGGTAGGGGAGCAGTACTTC.

This clonotype came up a few times. J is TRBJ2-1 and V is TRBV7-8; 11 positions agree with TRBD2. Losses at the gene ends were 3 bases for V and 5 bases for J; bases not matched to a gene: 9. The CDR3 runs 17 residues. Germline V gene lookup returns CDR1 SGHVS and CDR2 FQNEAQ. CDR3 sequence (DNA): TGTGCCAGCAGCTTGGAATTAGCGGGAGGGCCCCACAATGAGCAGTTCTTC. It specifies CASSLELAGGPHNEQFF.

This clonotype was counted between two and nine times. The chain has TRBV12-3 or TRBV12-4 and TRBJ1-2, with 7 nucleotides matching TRBD1. The CDR3 is made up of 13 amino acids. V lost 3 bases and J lost 6; bases outside the gene matches: 4. The chain's CDR3 is CASSFQGGHGYTF. For the CDR3, the DNA is TGTGCCAGCAGTTTCCAGGGGGGACATGGCTACACCTTC.